Included here is one T cell receptor beta chain sequence, with context. The length of the CDR3 is 14 residues. Trimming pared 4 bases from V and 4 bases from J, leaving 10 bases between. Germline V CDR1 and CDR2: SNHLY, FYNNEI. These data belong to a study of blood T cell repertoires in COVID-19. The wider study: Sources were T cells, B-cell-depleted T cells, or PBMCs; the material itself was cDNA or gDNA.

Source study methods: Estimates of nucleated cell counts were drawn from the amplification of reference gene primers. Assay: immunoSEQ multiplex PCR; the TCRdb copy retains only in-frame clones and omits some. From that table come the V and J calls and clone size; the DNA was used to work out D and trimming. Of 55,000 to 70,000 clones in the sample, over 60% were seen once. The sequenced material came from peripheral blood. The sequence was collected from a human donor in a cohort sampled during active COVID-19. This sequence joins TRBV2 and TRBJ1-4; possible D gene TRBD1, 6 bases. The CDR3 sequence is CASSGRTDNEKLFF. As DNA, the CDR3 is TGTGCCAGCAGTGGTAGGACAGATAATGAAAAACTGTTTTTT.